These 29 T cell receptor beta chains came from one sample sequenced in a study of blood T cell repertoires in COVID-19. Method: immunoSEQ multiplex PCR; TCRdb's copy keeps in-frame clones and lacks some. This sample has more than 150,000 clones, with 89% found just once. The sequencing sample was made of peripheral blood. These receptors were collected from a man aged 40-49 years with acute or convalescent COVID-19.

The chain couples TRBV7-6 to TRBJ2-3, with 10 bases aligning to TRBD2. V dropped 3 bases and J dropped 5; count of bases not matched to a gene: 5. This CDR3 comprises 15 residues. Looked up from germline, CDR1 is SGHVS and CDR2 is FNYEAQ. The CDR3 DNA reads TGTGCCAGCAGCTTCCTCAGCGGGGGGGTAGATACGCAGTATTTT. Encoded protein: CASSFLSGGVDTQYF.

The chain combines TRBV5-5 with TRBJ2-5, with a possible D match to TRBD1 (6 bases). The CDR3 sequence is 15 residues long. Trimming removed 4 bases at V and 2 bases at J, with 15 bases between. Germline assignment: CDR1 SGHKS and CDR2 YYEKEE (reference sequence). DNA for the CDR3: TGTGCCAGCAGCGTTGCTCAACAGGGTCAAGAGACCCAGTACTTC. This gives the protein CASSVAQQGQETQYF.

This rearrangement joins TRBV7-8 to TRBJ2-2; unclear D gene. From germline, CDR1 is SGHVS and CDR2 FQNEAQ. Trimming cost V 3 bases and J 1 base, with 9 bases left between them. The CDR3 has 15 residues. In DNA form, the CDR3 reads TGTGCCAGCAGCTTTCTCCAGATGAACACCGGGGAGCTGTTTTTT. Translated: CASSFLQMNTGELFF.

V gene TRBV28 combines with J gene TRBJ1-1, with TRBD1 matching over 7 bases. The junction had 15 bases not matched to a gene; V was cut back by 6 bases and J by 2 bases. Germline values: CDR1 MDHEN, CDR2 SYDVKM. The CDR3 has 17 amino acids. CDR3 nucleotide sequence: TGTGCCAGCAGGAATCCGGGACAGCAGACACGTAACACTGAAGCTTTCTTT. It is translated as CASRNPGQQTRNTEAFF.

The chain combines TRBV11-2 with TRBJ2-5; perhaps TRBD1 as D (6 bases). Germline CDR1 and CDR2: SGHAT and FQNNGV. The CDR3 length is 14 residues. V was clipped by 5 bases and J by 4 bases, with 14 bases between them. In DNA, the CDR3 is TGTGCCAGCAGCAGGGGGTCCAGGGGAGAGACCCAGTACTTC. Translation: CASSRGSRGETQYF.

The rearrangement uses TRBV7-2 and TRBJ2-7; 9 nucleotides agree with TRBD1. Germline V gene lookup returns CDR1 SGHTA and CDR2 FQGNSA. The ends lost 2 bases at V and 6 bases at J; junction bases unmatched: 5. CDR3 size: 14 residues. The CDR3 DNA is TGTGCCAGCAGCTTACAGGGACAGGGCCTCGAGCAGTACTTC. It is translated as CASSLQGQGLEQYF.

This clone was recorded once. This sequence joins TRBV6-5 and TRBJ2-3; perhaps TRBD1 as D (6 bases). V was shortened by 5 bases and J by 5 bases, with 17 bases between the two germline ends. CDR3 length: 15 amino acids. Germline V CDR1 and CDR2: MNHEY, SVGAGI. CDR3 sequence: CASSIPPTQGDTQYF. The DNA of the CDR3 is TGTGCCAGCAGTATCCCTCCCACACAGGGAGATACGCAGTATTTT.

The V call is TRBV28, the J call TRBJ2-7; 11 bases agree with TRBD2. The ends lost 6 bases at V and 10 bases at J; junction bases unmatched: 5. In germline, CDR1 is MDHEN, CDR2 SYDVKM. The CDR3 has 12 residues. The CDR3 bases are TGTGCCAGCAGCTTACGACTAGCGGGACAGTACTTC. Translation: CASSLRLAGQYF.

Notes on this clone: In the same sample, other DNA sequences code for this CDR3. The V and J genes are TRBV18 and TRBJ2-7, with 9 bases identical to TRBD2. Germline V CDR1 and CDR2: KGHSH, LQKENI. CDR3 size: 15 residues. V gave up 1 base and J gave up 2 bases; unmatched junction bases: 3. The chain's CDR3 is CASSPLSGGPYEQYF. Written as DNA, the CDR3 is TGTGCCAGCTCACCACTGAGCGGGGGGCCCTACGAGCAGTACTTC.

This clone turned up a few times. The rearrangement links TRBV28 to TRBJ1-5, with a weak D call TRBD1 (5 bases). This CDR3 region has 14 residues. CDR1 is MDHEN and CDR2 is SYDVKM in the germline V gene. The germline V and J ends were trimmed by 3 bases and 5 bases, with 11 bases remaining between them. The chain's CDR3 is CASSLGGAHQPQHF. CDR3 nucleotides: TGTGCCAGCAGTTTGGGGGGAGCCCATCAGCCCCAGCATTTT.

The CDR3 is CASSTYEGLAGEPSTDTQYF. The CDR3 region has the DNA TGTGCCAGCAGCACCTATGAAGGACTAGCGGGGGAACCTAGCACAGATACGCAGTATTTT. The rearrangement links TRBV7-9 to TRBJ2-3; the match to TRBD2 covers 13 bases. Looked up from germline, CDR1 is SEHNR and CDR2 is FQNEAQ (reference sequence). CDR3 size: 20 residues. The trim removed 5 bases at V and 0 bases at J, leaving 14 bases unmatched.

The chain combines TRBV24-1 with TRBJ2-1; TRBD1 matches 7 bases. The germline CDR1 and CDR2 sequences are KGHDR and SFDVKD. The J segment lost 10 bases and the V segment lost 4 bases, leaving 15 bases of the junction unmatched. This CDR3 is 16 amino acids long. CDR3 nucleotide sequence: TGTGCCACCAGTGACCATACAGGGGCTAATCCATGGGAGCAGTTCTTC. The encoded protein is CATSDHTGANPWEQFF.

V usage is TRBV7-2 and J usage is TRBJ1-1; no reliable D call. The CDR3 length is 16 residues. V was clipped by 4 bases and J by 0 bases, with 15 bases between them. Looked up from germline, CDR1 is SGHTA and CDR2 is FQGNSA. The CDR3, as DNA: TGTGCCAGCAGCTCCCGTCTAACAGCCTTGAACACTGAAGCTTTCTTT. Protein product: CASSSRLTALNTEAFF.

This chain joins TRBV6-2 or TRBV6-3 and TRBJ1-1, with TRBD1 matching over 8 bases. The CDR3 has 18 amino acids. Germline CDR1 MNHEY, CDR2 SVGEGT. With V trimmed by 5 bases and J by 2 bases, 16 bases remained unmatched. CDR3 DNA sequence: TGTGCCAGCAGTCCAGACAGGGGCCTAACCCTTTTAAACACTGAAGCTTTCTTT. Residues: CASSPDRGLTLLNTEAFF.

This clone was recorded only once. The V and J genes are TRBV11-2 and TRBJ1-2; D gene unclear. CDR1 is SGHAT, CDR2 FQNNGV, per germline. The CDR3 consists of 13 residues. The V gene lost 5 bases and the J gene lost 8 bases, with 15 bases spanning the gap. CDR3 sequence reads: CASSPTPTGGYTF. In nucleotides, the CDR3 is TGTGCCAGCAGCCCCACCCCTACGGGGGGCTACACCTTC.

The V gene is TRBV7-2, the J gene TRBJ1-1; D is undetermined. The V end was cut by 5 bases, the J end by 1 base, with 14 bases between. CDR1 and CDR2 (germline): SGHTA, FQGNSA. This CDR3 region has 15 residues. The CDR3 coding sequence is TGTGCCAGCAGCCCGAAGCGGGGTGGGAACACTGAAGCTTTCTTT. Translating it yields CASSPKRGGNTEAFF.

The chain couples TRBV5-1 to TRBJ1-1; unclear D gene. The length of the CDR3 is 13 residues. Trimming left V 2 bases short and J 2 bases short, with 7 bases between. Germline-derived CDR1 and CDR2 are SGHRS and YFSETQ. CDR3 amino acids: CASSFEGNTEAFF. The CDR3 nucleotides are TGCGCCAGCAGCTTCGAGGGAAACACTGAAGCTTTCTTT. The whole variable domain, filled in from reference TRBV5-1 and TRBJ1-1, reads KAGVTQTPRYLIKTRGQQVTLSCSPISGHRSVSWYQQTPGQGLQFLFEYFSETQRNKGNFPGRFSGRQFSNSRSEMNVSTLELGDSALYLCASSFEGNTEAFFGQGTRLTVV.

The rearrangement uses TRBV30 and TRBJ1-1; D is perhaps TRBD1 (5 bases). V was pared by 4 bases and J by 6 bases, with 18 bases between. Germline V CDR1 and CDR2: GTSNPN, SVGIG (reference sequence). The length of the CDR3 is 14 residues. The CDR3 DNA is TGTGCCTGGAAGACGGGGGAGCGGGCCGCTGAAGCTTTCTTT. Protein sequence: CAWKTGERAAEAFF.

The genes are TRBV4-2 and TRBJ1-4, with D possibly matching TRBD1 (6 bases). This CDR3 contains 15 residues. Germline V CDR1 and CDR2: LGHNA, YNFKEQ. Trimming took off 0 bases at V and 8 bases at J, with 13 bases between the two ends. DNA for the CDR3: TGTGCCAGCAGCCAAGAGTGGCAGGGGAACGAAAAACTGTTTTTT. Its translation is CASSQEWQGNEKLFF.

CDR3 protein: CSVQANANTGELFF. The DNA for the CDR3 is TGCAGCGTCCAGGCCAACGCGAACACCGGGGAGCTGTTTTTT. The chain links TRBV29-1 to TRBJ2-2; unclear D gene. V was cut by 6 bases and J by 0 bases, with 11 bases left in between. The CDR3 has 14 residues. Germline lookup yields CDR1 SQVTM and CDR2 ANQGSEA.

Concerning this clone itself: Other nucleotide sequences from this sample produce the same CDR3. The chain couples TRBV29-1 to TRBJ2-7, with D possibly being TRBD1 (5 bases). In germline, CDR1 is SQVTM, CDR2 ANQGSEA. Trimming took 4 bases from V and 2 from J, leaving 9 bases between them. The CDR3 extends over 12 amino acids. The CDR3 DNA reads as TGCAGCGTTGGACAGAGTGCCTACGAGCAGTACTTC. Its protein is CSVGQSAYEQYF.

V is TRBV5-1 and J is TRBJ1-1; D may be TRBD1 (5 bases). Trimming pared 0 bases from V and 0 bases from J, leaving 12 bases between. Looked up from germline, CDR1 is SGHRS and CDR2 is YFSETQ. This CDR3 region has 16 residues. The CDR3 loop reads CASSLAQGHMNTEAFF. The CDR3 DNA follows: TGCGCCAGCAGCTTGGCGCAGGGCCACATGAACACTGAAGCTTTCTTT.

The rearrangement uses TRBV11-2 and TRBJ2-7, with a possible D match to TRBD1 (5 bases). The V end lost 1 base, the J end lost 4 bases, and 17 bases lay between the germline ends. CDR1 is SGHAT, CDR2 FQNNGV, per germline. The CDR3 spans 16 residues. CDR3: CASSLGQPLPSYEQYF. CDR3 DNA: TGTGCCAGCAGCTTAGGACAGCCCCTTCCTAGTTACGAGCAGTACTTC.

The V gene is TRBV18, the J gene TRBJ1-1, with 8 bases aligning to TRBD1. The J segment lost 3 bases and the V segment lost 8 bases, leaving 8 bases of the junction unmatched. The CDR3 totals 14 residues. Germline V gives CDR1 KGHSH, CDR2 LQKENI. The CDR3 sequence is CASAGTGAYTEAFF. CDR3 sequence (DNA): TGTGCCAGCGCAGGGACAGGAGCTTACACTGAAGCTTTCTTT.

The chain's CDR3 is CASSLSGGKIDEQFF. For the CDR3, the DNA is TGTGCCAGCAGCTTATCAGGGGGCAAAATCGATGAGCAGTTCTTC. This chain joins TRBV7-3 and TRBJ2-1; 8 positions match TRBD1. The germline V gene encodes CDR1 SGHTA and CDR2 FQGTGA. The CDR3 covers 15 residues. Trimming at V came to 2 bases and at J to 8 bases, leaving 8 bases not matched to a gene.

The chain is built from TRBV6-6 and TRBJ1-3; D is undetermined. Germline assignment: CDR1 MNHNY and CDR2 SVGAGI (reference sequence). Trimming removed 6 bases from V and 1 base from J, with 7 bases in between. The length of the CDR3 is 13 residues. CDR3 loop: CASRSPSGNTIYF. As DNA, the CDR3 is TGTGCCAGCAGGTCCCCTTCTGGAAACACCATATATTTT.

The chain links TRBV27 to TRBJ1-1, with 9 bases lining up with TRBD1. Germline V gene lookup returns CDR1 MNHEY and CDR2 SMNVEV (reference sequence). The CDR3 loop spans 13 amino acids. With 2 bases clipped from V and 10 bases from J, the junction kept 5 bases outside the gene matches. CDR3 bases: TGTGCCAGCAGTTTAGGGACAGGGTATGGAGCTTTCTTT. It is translated as CASSLGTGYGAFF.

The chain employs TRBV9 and TRBJ2-5, with 8 bases matching TRBD1. Trimming took 2 bases from V and 2 from J; bases not matched to a gene: 2. Looked up from germline, CDR1 is SGDLS and CDR2 is YYNGEE. CDR3 length: 14 residues. The CDR3 loop is CASSVGTGQETQYF. The CDR3 DNA sequence: TGTGCCAGCAGCGTTGGGACAGGTCAAGAGACCCAGTACTTC.

The rearrangement links TRBV5-1 to TRBJ2-3; 10 bases match TRBD2. Germline V gives CDR1 SGHRS, CDR2 YFSETQ. V dropped 4 bases and J dropped 2; count of bases not matched to a gene: 4. This CDR3 contains 15 residues. The CDR3 DNA is TGCGCCAGCAGCCCCAGCGGGGGGGCCACAGATACGCAGTATTTT. Amino acid sequence: CASSPSGGATDTQYF.